This TCR beta chain appears in the sequencing data of a study of shared clonotypes between healthy human individuals. Produced via immunoSEQ multiplex PCR; TCRdb's table is partial and in-frame only. This table holds 700,000 to 950,000 clones, roughly 96% found once. The naive CD8 population came from CD45RO-negative cells selected for CCR7, without terminally differentiated effector memory CD45RA+ cells. Input material: naive CD8+ T cells sorted from blood. The sequence derives from a man aged 30-40 years in good health.

The CDR3 DNA reads as TGTGCCAGCAGCTTAGGGCAGGGCTGGGGATTGACCAAAAACATTCAGTACTTC. It is translated as CASSLGQGWGLTKNIQYF. V gene TRBV13 combines with J gene TRBJ2-4, with a weak D call TRBD1 (5 bases). V was trimmed by 0 bases and J by 2 bases, leaving 17 bases between them. The CDR3 consists of 18 residues. Germline lookup yields CDR1 PRHDT and CDR2 FYEKMQ (reference sequence).